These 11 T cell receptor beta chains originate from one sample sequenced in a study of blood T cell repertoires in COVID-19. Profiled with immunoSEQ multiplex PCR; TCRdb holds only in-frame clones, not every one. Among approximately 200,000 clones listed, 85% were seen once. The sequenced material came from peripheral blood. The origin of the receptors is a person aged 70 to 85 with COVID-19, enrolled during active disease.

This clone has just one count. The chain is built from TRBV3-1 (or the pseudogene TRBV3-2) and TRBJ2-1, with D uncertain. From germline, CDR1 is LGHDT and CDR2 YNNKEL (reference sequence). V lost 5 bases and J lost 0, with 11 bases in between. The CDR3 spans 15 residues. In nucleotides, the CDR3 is TGTGCCAGCAGCATACTGTCGAACTCCTACAATGAGCAGTTCTTC. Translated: CASSILSNSYNEQFF.

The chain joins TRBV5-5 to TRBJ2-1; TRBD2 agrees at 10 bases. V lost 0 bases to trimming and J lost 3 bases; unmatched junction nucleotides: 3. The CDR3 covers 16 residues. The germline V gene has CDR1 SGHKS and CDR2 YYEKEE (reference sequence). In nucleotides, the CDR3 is TGTGCCAGCAGCTTGGCCCCTAGCGGGGGCTACAATGAGCAGTTCTTC. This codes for CASSLAPSGGYNEQFF.

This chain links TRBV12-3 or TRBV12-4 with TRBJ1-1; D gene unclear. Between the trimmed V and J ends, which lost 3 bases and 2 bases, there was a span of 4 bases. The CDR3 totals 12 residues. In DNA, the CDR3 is TGTGCCAGCAGTTTTTCAAACACTGAAGCTTTCTTT. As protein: CASSFSNTEAFF.

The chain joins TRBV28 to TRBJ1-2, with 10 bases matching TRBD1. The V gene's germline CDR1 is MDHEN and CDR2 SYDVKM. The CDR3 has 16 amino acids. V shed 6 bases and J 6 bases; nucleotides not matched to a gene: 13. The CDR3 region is CASRKPGQGNVDGYTF. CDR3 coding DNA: TGTGCCAGCAGAAAACCGGGACAGGGGAATGTTGATGGCTACACCTTC.

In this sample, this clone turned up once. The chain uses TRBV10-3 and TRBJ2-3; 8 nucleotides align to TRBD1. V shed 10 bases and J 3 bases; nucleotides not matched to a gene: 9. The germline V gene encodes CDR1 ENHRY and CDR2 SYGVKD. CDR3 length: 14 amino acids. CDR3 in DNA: TGTGCCACCTCGGACAGGGCCCGGACAGATACGCAGTATTTT. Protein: CATSDRARTDTQYF.

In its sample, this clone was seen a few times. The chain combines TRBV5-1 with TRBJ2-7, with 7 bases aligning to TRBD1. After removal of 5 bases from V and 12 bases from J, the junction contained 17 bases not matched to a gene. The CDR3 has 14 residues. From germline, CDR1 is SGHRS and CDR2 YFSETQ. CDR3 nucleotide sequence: TGCGCCAGCAGGCCCTCCCTCACAGGGGTGAGTGGGTACTTC. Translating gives CASRPSLTGVSGYF.

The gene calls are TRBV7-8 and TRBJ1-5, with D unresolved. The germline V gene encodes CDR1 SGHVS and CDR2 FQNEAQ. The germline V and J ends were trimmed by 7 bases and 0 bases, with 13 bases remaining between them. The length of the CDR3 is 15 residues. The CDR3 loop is CASNPSGDSNQPQHF. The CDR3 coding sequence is TGTGCCAGCAACCCTAGCGGGGATAGCAATCAGCCCCAGCATTTT.

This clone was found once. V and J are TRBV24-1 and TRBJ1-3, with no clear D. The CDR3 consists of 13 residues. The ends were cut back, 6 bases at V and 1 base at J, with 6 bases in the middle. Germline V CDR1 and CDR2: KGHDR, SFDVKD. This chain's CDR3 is CATSSRSGNTIYF. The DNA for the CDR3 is TGTGCCACCAGTTCTAGGTCTGGAAACACCATATATTTT.

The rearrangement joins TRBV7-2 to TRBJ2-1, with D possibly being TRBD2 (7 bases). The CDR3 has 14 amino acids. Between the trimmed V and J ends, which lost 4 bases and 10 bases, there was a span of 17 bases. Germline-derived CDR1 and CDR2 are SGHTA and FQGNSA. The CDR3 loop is CASSSFGGPVEQFF. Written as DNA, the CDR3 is TGTGCCAGCAGCTCGTTCGGGGGGCCGGTCGAGCAGTTCTTC.

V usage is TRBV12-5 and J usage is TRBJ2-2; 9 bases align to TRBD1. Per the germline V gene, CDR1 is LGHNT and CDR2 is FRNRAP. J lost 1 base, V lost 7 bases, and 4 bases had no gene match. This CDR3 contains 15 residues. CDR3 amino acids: CASAPGQGNTGELFF. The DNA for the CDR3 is TGTGCTAGTGCCCCGGGACAGGGGAACACCGGGGAGCTGTTTTTT.

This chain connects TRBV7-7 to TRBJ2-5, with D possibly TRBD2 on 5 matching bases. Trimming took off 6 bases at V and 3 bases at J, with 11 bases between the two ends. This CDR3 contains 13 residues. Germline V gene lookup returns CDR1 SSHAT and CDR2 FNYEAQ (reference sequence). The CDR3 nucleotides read TGTGCCAGCAGTTCCGGAGGTGAAGAGACCCAGTACTTC. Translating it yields CASSSGGEETQYF.